This TCR beta chain comes out of a study of blood T cells in healthy people across ages. Regarding the study as a whole: Compared with aged donors, long-lived donors showed fewer expanded clones, suggesting selection.

The CDR3 covers 13 residues. The J segment lost 3 bases and the V segment lost 6 bases, leaving 6 bases of the junction unmatched. Germline V lookup: CDR1 SQVTM, CDR2 ANQGSEA. The use of a sample-barcoded 5' primer and a J-beta primer mix characterized a second PCR of 7 to 11 cycles. Via MiXCR, TCRdb re-called the 5' RACE reads, giving one row per CDR3 protein. The data show under 850,000 distinct CDR3 sequences, around 36% seen once. Turning to this clonotype: Its antigen is unidentified.

Sequencing was done on a sample of blood. The receptor comes from a young man in good health. This chain joins TRBV29-1 and TRBJ2-7; 9 nucleotides line up with TRBD1. DNA of the CDR3: TGCAGCGTCGGGACAGGGAGAGGCTACGAGCAGTACTTC. As protein: CSVGTGRGYEQYF.